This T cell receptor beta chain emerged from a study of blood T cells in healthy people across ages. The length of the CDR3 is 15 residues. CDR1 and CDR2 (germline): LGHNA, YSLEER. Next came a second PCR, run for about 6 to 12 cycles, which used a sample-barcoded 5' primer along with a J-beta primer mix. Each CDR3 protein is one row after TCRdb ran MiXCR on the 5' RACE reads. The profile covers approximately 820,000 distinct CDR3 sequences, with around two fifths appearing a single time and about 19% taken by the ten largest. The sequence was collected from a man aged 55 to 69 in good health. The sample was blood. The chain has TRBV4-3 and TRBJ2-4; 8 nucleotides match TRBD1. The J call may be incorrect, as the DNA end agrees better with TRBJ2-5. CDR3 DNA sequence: TGCGCCAGCAGCCAAGAGGTCAGGGGGCGAGAGACCCAGTACTTC. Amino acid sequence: CASSQEVRGRETQYF.